This T cell receptor (beta chain) appears in the sequencing data of a study of cytomegalovirus exposure and HLA in healthy donors. The PCR was carried out with 60 Vbeta primers and 13 Jbeta primers. The protocol was immunoSEQ multiplex PCR, while the TCRdb copy is restricted to in-frame clones and leaves out a portion. The sample yields about 180,000 clones, 75% to 85% seen once. The CDR3 totals 13 residues. The V gene's germline CDR1 is SGHRS and CDR2 YFSETQ. Deletions cut 6 bases from V and 1 base from J, with 10 bases between. Study-wide findings and caveats: The study listed roughly 160 cytomegalovirus-associated TCR beta chains.

In regard to this clone: Its cognate antigen is unknown.

This sequence joins TRBV5-1 and TRBJ2-5; D remains ambiguous. Sequenced sample: PBMCs. The sequence was collected from a woman aged 55-75 years in good health and CMV-seropositive. The CDR3 region has the DNA TGCGCCAGCACCTTTAGCCTCCAAGAGACCCAGTACTTC. This sequence encodes CASTFSLQETQYF.